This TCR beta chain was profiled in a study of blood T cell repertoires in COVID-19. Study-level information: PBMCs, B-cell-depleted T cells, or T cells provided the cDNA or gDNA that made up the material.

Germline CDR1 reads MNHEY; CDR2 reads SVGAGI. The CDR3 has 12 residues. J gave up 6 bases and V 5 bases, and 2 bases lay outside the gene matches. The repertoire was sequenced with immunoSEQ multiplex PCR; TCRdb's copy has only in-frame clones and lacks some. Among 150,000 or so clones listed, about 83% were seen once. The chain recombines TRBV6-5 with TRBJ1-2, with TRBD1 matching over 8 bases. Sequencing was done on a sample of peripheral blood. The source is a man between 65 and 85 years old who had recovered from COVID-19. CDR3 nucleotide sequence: TGTGCCAGCAGTCTGGGACAGGATGGCTACACCTTC. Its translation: CASSLGQDGYTF.